The present TCR beta chain was sequenced within a study of PD-1 blockade in mismatch repair-deficient tumors. TCRs were sequenced from a few patients responding to pembrolizumab. Data came from immunoSEQ multiplex PCR; TCRdb stores just in-frame clones and leaves some out. Of about 84,000 clones in the sample, 81% were seen once. The source of this sequence is an adult with mismatch repair-deficient cancer. Specimen: peripheral blood, collected 12 weeks after starting pembrolizumab.

The CDR3 protein is CASSSKKRTRELYNEQFF. The CDR3 DNA reads TGTGCCAGTAGTTCGAAGAAGAGGACGAGGGAACTATACAATGAGCAGTTCTTC. V and J are TRBV19 and TRBJ2-1; the D gene is possibly TRBD2 (5 bases). The V gene lost 5 bases and the J gene lost 4 bases, with 24 bases spanning the gap. Looked up from germline, CDR1 is LNHDA and CDR2 is SQIVND (reference sequence). The CDR3 is 18 residues long.